The 13 T cell receptor beta chains listed next were all sequenced from one sample in a study of blood T cell repertoires in COVID-19. Repertoires were generated with immunoSEQ multiplex PCR, while TCRdb's copy carries only in-frame clones and drops some. The table records almost 300,000 clones, roughly 91% of them present only once. Sequenced sample: peripheral blood. The receptors originated from a woman in her twenties or thirties with COVID-19, enrolled during active disease.

This chain connects TRBV2 to TRBJ2-7; 8 bases align to TRBD2. CDR1 SNHLY and CDR2 FYNNEI come from the germline V gene. V lost 6 bases, J lost 6 bases, and 7 bases stayed unmatched. The CDR3 has 13 amino acids. The CDR3 is CASSAYGGGEQYF. CDR3 coding DNA: TGTGCCAGCAGCGCCTACGGGGGGGGCGAGCAGTACTTC.

J is TRBJ1-6 and V is TRBV2; 7 bases match TRBD1. The CDR3 sequence is 14 residues long. CDR1 and CDR2 from the germline V gene are SNHLY and FYNNEI. The trim removed 6 bases at V and 10 bases at J, leaving 9 bases unmatched. The CDR3 loop is CASSLTGDGSPLHF. DNA of the CDR3: TGTGCCAGCAGCCTTACAGGGGACGGCTCACCCCTCCACTTT.

This clone has only one observation. The V gene is TRBV20-1, the J gene TRBJ2-1; 9 nucleotides match TRBD2. V was clipped by 6 bases and J by 3 bases; unmatched bases: 12. Per the germline V gene, CDR1 is DFQATT and CDR2 is SNEGSKA (reference sequence). The CDR3 has 16 residues. The CDR3 sequence: CSASLAGVGNYNEQFF. The CDR3 coding sequence is TGCAGTGCGAGTTTAGCGGGGGTAGGAAACTACAATGAGCAGTTCTTC.

The genes are TRBV27 and TRBJ2-1, with D tentatively TRBD1 (5 bases). V gave up 6 bases and J gave up 5 bases, with 11 bases separating them. The CDR3 has 13 amino acids. Germline values: CDR1 MNHEY, CDR2 SMNVEV (reference sequence). The CDR3 DNA sequence: TGTGCCAGCAGGGCAGGGCCTCACAATGAGCAGTTCTTC. Protein: CASRAGPHNEQFF.

This chain joins TRBV30 and TRBJ1-4, with D uncertain. V was pared by 0 bases and J by 8 bases, with 10 bases between. CDR1 GTSNPN and CDR2 SVGIG come from the germline V gene (reference sequence). This CDR3 spans 13 amino acids. The CDR3 DNA sequence: TGTGCCTGGAGTGTACTAGGTGGGGAAAAACTGTTTTTT. This sequence encodes CAWSVLGGEKLFF.

This clone has just one count. This chain connects TRBV5-6 to TRBJ1-2, with D possibly being TRBD1 (5 bases). In germline, CDR1 is SGHDT, CDR2 YYEEEE. Deletions cut 0 bases from V and 7 bases from J, with 22 bases between. This CDR3 is 17 amino acids long. In nucleotides, the CDR3 is TGTGCCAGCAGCTTGGGATCTCGTGCTAGGGGCACATCTGGCTACACCTTC. Its translation is CASSLGSRARGTSGYTF.

This clone appeared a single time. V usage is TRBV7-9 and J usage is TRBJ1-1; TRBD1 matches at 8 bases. The CDR3 is made up of 13 amino acids. V was pared by 5 bases and J by 9 bases, with 8 bases of the junction left unmatched. The V gene's germline CDR1 is SEHNR and CDR2 FQNEAQ (reference sequence). The CDR3 DNA reads as TGTGCCAGCAGCCCTGACAGGGGTAGGAAAGCTTTCTTT. It yields the protein CASSPDRGRKAFF.

CDR3 nucleotide sequence: TGTGCTAGTGGCCCAGTATCGGGCGGGACTGAAGCTTTCTTT. It yields the protein CASGPVSGGTEAFF. This rearrangement joins TRBV12-5 to TRBJ1-1; D remains ambiguous. The germline CDR1 and CDR2 sequences are LGHNT and FRNRAP. V lost 6 bases to trimming and J lost 5 bases, with 16 bases between them. The CDR3 has 14 amino acids.

The rearrangement uses TRBV6-5 and TRBJ2-1; the match to TRBD2 covers 11 bases. Trimming cost V 0 bases and J 10 bases; bases outside gene matches: 8. Per germline, CDR1 MNHEY and CDR2 SVGAGI. This CDR3 spans 16 amino acids. The CDR3: CASSYSATSGTREQFF. CDR3 coding DNA: TGTGCCAGCAGTTACTCAGCGACTAGCGGGACCCGAGAGCAGTTCTTC.

V gene TRBV28 combines with J gene TRBJ1-1; D remains unclear. The CDR3 is made up of 14 amino acids. Germline V gene sequence: CDR1 MDHEN, CDR2 SYDVKM. V was clipped by 5 bases and J by 3 bases, with 13 bases between them. The CDR3 region is CASSPRPSDTEAFF. In nucleotides, the CDR3 is TGTGCCAGCAGTCCACGGCCTAGTGACACTGAAGCTTTCTTT.

The sample holds one count of this clone. The V gene is TRBV19, the J gene TRBJ1-1, with D maybe TRBD1 (6 bases). The CDR3 is 12 residues long. From germline, CDR1 is LNHDA and CDR2 SQIVND (reference sequence). The ends were cut back, 7 bases at V and 7 bases at J, with 13 bases in the middle. The CDR3 reads CASISGVDEAFF. The CDR3 DNA sequence: TGTGCCAGTATATCAGGGGTTGATGAAGCTTTCTTT.

This sequence joins TRBV9 and TRBJ2-3; 7 nucleotides match TRBD2. The CDR3 runs 16 residues. The trim removed 3 bases at V and 1 base at J, leaving 8 bases unmatched. CDR1 is SGDLS and CDR2 is YYNGEE in the germline V gene. DNA of the CDR3: TGTGCCAGCAGCGCCGCATGGGCGGGGGGCACAGATACGCAGTATTTT. Amino acid sequence: CASSAAWAGGTDTQYF.

V is TRBV5-1 and J is TRBJ1-1; 7 nucleotides match TRBD1. Germline V CDR1 and CDR2: SGHRS, YFSETQ. The V and J ends lost 2 bases and 0 bases, in that order; junction bases with no gene match: 4. This CDR3 region has 15 residues. Here the CDR3 reads CASSFWTGLNTEAFF. In DNA form, the CDR3 reads TGCGCCAGCAGCTTCTGGACAGGCCTGAACACTGAAGCTTTCTTT.